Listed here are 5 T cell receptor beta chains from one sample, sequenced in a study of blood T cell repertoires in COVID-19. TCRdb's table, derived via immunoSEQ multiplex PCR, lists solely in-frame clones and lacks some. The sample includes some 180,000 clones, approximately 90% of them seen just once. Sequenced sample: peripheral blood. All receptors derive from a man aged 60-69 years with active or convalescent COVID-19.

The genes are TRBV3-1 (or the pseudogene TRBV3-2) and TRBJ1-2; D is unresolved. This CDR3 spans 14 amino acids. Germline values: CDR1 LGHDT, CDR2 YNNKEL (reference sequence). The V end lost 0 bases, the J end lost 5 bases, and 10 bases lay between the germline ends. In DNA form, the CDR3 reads TGTGCCAGCAGCCAAGATGCAGAGGGATATGGCTACACCTTC. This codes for CASSQDAEGYGYTF.

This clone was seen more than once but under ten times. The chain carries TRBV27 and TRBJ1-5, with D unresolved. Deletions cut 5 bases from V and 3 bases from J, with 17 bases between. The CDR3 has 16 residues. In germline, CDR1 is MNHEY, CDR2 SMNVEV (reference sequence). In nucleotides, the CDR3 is TGTGCCAGCAGTCGATTATCAGGCAGCTACAATCAGCCCCAGCATTTT. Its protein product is CASSRLSGSYNQPQHF.

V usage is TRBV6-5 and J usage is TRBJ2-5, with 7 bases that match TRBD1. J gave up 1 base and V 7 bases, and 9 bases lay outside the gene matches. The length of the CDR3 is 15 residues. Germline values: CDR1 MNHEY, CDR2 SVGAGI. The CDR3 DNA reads TGTGCCAGCAAAAACAGGGGCGGACTCCAAGAGACCCAGTACTTC. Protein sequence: CASKNRGGLQETQYF.

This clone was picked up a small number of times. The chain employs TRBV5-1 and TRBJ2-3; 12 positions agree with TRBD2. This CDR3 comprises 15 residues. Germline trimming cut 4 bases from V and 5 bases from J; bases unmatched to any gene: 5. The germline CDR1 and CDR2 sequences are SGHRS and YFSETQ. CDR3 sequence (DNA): TGCGCCAGCAGCATAGGACTAGCGGGGAGAGATACGCAGTATTTT. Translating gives CASSIGLAGRDTQYF.

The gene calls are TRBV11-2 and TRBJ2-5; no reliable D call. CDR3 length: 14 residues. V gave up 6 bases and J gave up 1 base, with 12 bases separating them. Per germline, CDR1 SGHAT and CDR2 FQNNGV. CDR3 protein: CASSPQLRQETQYF. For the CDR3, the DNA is TGTGCCAGCAGTCCCCAACTTCGCCAAGAGACCCAGTACTTC.